This T cell receptor beta chain is from a study of patients and donors after allogeneic stem cell transplantation. From germline, CDR1 is DFQATT and CDR2 SNEGSKA (reference sequence). This CDR3 has 13 residues. V dropped 0 bases and J dropped 4 bases, with 7 bases sitting between them. MiXCR was run by TCRdb on the RT-PCR reads, yielding one entry per CDR3 protein. Of 800,000 to 1,000,000 distinct CDR3 sequences in the sample, approximately 18% are singletons; the top ten hold roughly 6%. This clonotype has a handful of counts. The TCR originated in a human donor who was either an allogeneic HSCT recipient or a stem cell or donor lymphocyte infusion donor (not recorded which). It is not recorded whose cells these are; they may come from a transplant donor. The sequenced sample was blood, either unsorted or a sorted T cell fraction (not recorded which). The chain joins TRBV20-1 to TRBJ2-1; no definite D call. The CDR3 region is CSARDTRYNEQFF. In DNA, the CDR3 is TGCAGTGCTAGAGATACCAGATACAATGAGCAGTTCTTC.